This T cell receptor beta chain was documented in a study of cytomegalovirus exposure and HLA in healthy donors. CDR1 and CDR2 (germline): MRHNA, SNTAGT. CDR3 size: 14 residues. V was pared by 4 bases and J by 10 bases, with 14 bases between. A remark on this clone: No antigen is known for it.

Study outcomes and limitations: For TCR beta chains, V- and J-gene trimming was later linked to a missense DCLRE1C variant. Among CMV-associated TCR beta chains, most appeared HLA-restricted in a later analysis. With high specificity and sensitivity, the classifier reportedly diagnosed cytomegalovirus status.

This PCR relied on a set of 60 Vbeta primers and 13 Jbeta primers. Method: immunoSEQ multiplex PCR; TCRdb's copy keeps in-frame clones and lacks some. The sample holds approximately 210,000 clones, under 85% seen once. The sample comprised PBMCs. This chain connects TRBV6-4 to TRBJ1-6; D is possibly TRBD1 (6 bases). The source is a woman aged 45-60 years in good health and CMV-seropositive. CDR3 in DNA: TGTGCCAGCAGTGGGGGGGGGCATCGGTCACCCCTCCACTTT. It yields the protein CASSGGGHRSPLHF.